This T cell receptor (beta chain) was sequenced for a study of T cells after yellow fever vaccination (dated by TCRdb to between 2017 and 2020). For the wider study: Libraries from fractions with low cell numbers were prepared with the SMART-Seq v4 Ultra Low Input RNA kit. Bulk TCR alpha and beta repertoires were sequenced longitudinally to track T-cell clones before and after primary and booster YFV17D yellow fever vaccination. Two healthy male donors made up the cohort, one aged 18 to 30 years and the other aged 30 to 39 years. Blood samples were taken at several timepoints before and after primary and secondary immunization, and bulk PBMC replicates and cell subsets were isolated.

The sample's treatment or condition label, in plain terms: live attenuated yellow fever vaccine strain. At each blood-draw timepoint, two biological replicates of bulk PBMCs were collected. A standard Ficoll-Paque protocol was used to isolate PBMCs from peripheral blood. RNA was extracted with TriZol from bulk PBMCs, CD4 and CD8 fractions, and dextramer-positive and dextramer-negative fractions. The study at large found these results: Most clones expanded after primary vaccination were re-detected after the booster (around 96% of CD4 and approximately 89% of CD8), suggesting broad memory maintenance. FACS-sorted repertoires could contain abundant contaminating clonotypes from the bulk population, so computational filtering was required. The secondary T-cell response was weaker than the primary response but faster, peaking on day 5 instead of day 15. Because only a couple of donors were included in the study, the extent to which the findings can be generalized is limited. A small share of clonotypes occurred in both CD4 and CD8 compartments, likely arising from convergent recombination.

CDR1 SGHRS and CDR2 YFSETQ are derived from the germline V gene. V is shortened by 1 base, J by 1 base, and the region joining them spans 12 bases. The CDR3 runs 16 residues from the cysteine to the phenylalanine. The read is trimmed to its CDR3 DNA, 48 bases read in frame from base 1. For this clonotype: No antigen is known for it. No clone much larger than this one lies a single base away; base qualities are absent.

Synthesis of TCR cDNA relied on 5'RACE template switching, a step that introduced a universal primer site along with unique molecular identifiers. cDNA synthesis was primed from both the TCR alpha and TCR beta constant segments. Two PCR steps were used to amplify libraries, with sample barcodes and sequencing adapters being added in the second step. Sequencing of libraries was performed on Illumina HiSeq 2500 (2x100 bp) or NovaSeq (2x150 bp). Per the original workflow: MIGEC was used to demultiplex reads and collapse the reads into UMI consensus sequences, and MiXCR was used for V(D)J alignment. Vaccine-responding clonotypes were identified with edgeR using replicate PBMC samples, with FDR below 0.01 and a log2 fold change above 5 up to day 15 being required. Bulk clonotypes were assigned CD4 or CD8 identity according to which sequenced CD4 or CD8 repertoire held them at higher abundance. TCRdb's own reprocessing of the public reads used fastp at Q25 and MiXCR and kept productive beta chains. Rows are unified per CDR3 protein, each entry keeping the most common DNA and genes. TCRdb, rather than the study authors, made the V and J calls. This sample gives roughly 340,000 distinct CDR3 sequences in total; 8.7% of them show up just once. More than 15% of the sample rests with the top ten.

Specimen: PBMCs, collected on the day of the first yellow fever vaccination. The receptor's source is a man aged 18 to 30 who received the YFV17D yellow fever vaccine. The rearrangement combines TRBV5-1 with TRBJ1-3; the D gene is possibly TRBD1, with 5 bases matching. The CDR3 protein: CASSLQGTKSGNTIYF. DNA sequence: TGCGCCAGCAGCTTGCAGGGAACAAAGTCTGGAAACACCATATATTTT. With the portions outside the CDR3 filled from the reference TRBV5-1 and TRBJ1-3 genes, the complete variable region becomes KAGVTQTPRYLIKTRGQQVTLSCSPISGHRSVSWYQQTPGQGLQFLFEYFSETQRNKGNFPGRFSGRQFSNSRSEMNVSTLELGDSALYLCASSLQGTKSGNTIYFGEGSWLTVV.